This section outlines one TCR beta chain sequence together with its context. The antigen remains undetermined. These data belong to a study of T-cell reconstitution after alpha-beta-depleted transplantation in children. Preparation of the TCRbeta library was carried out with unique molecular identifiers. TCRdb called the PCR reads again in MiXCR, with one record for every CDR3 protein. The table includes about 130,000 distinct CDR3 sequences, about 9.9% detected once. CDR1 and CDR2 (germline): SGHTA, FQGNSA. Trimming took off 0 bases at V and 5 bases at J, with 2 bases between the two ends. The CDR3 length is 13 residues. Study-wide results and caveats: T cells produced anew were the main source of T-cell counts and diversity one year after transplant. Reportedly, roughly two months post-transplant, alpha-beta T cells arose from several hundred expanded graft clones.

The material sequenced was PBMCs, mostly from graft donor cells, taken 180 days after TCRalphabeta/CD19-depleted stem cell transplant. The TCR comes from a girl under three years old who had a stem cell transplant for combined immunodeficiency, so the T cells may come from the graft donor. V and J are TRBV7-2 and TRBJ2-6, with unresolved D. CDR3 DNA: TGTGCCAGCAGCTTAGCGTGGGCCAACGTCCTGACTTTC. Its translation: CASSLAWANVLTF.